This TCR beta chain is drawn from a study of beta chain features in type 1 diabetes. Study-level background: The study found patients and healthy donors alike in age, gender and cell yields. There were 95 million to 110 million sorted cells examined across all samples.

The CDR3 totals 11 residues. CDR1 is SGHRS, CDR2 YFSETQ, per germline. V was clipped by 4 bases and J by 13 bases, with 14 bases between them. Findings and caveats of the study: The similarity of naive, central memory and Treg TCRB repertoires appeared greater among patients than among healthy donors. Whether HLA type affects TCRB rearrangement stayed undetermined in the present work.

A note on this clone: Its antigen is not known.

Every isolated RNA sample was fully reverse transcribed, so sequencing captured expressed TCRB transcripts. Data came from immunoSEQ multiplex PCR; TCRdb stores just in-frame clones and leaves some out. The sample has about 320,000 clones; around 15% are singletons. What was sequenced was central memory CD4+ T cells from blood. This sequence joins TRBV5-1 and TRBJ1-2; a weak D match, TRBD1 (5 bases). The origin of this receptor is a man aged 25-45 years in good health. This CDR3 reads CASSHGGGSTF. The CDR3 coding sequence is TGCGCCAGCAGCCACGGGGGAGGGTCCACCTTC.